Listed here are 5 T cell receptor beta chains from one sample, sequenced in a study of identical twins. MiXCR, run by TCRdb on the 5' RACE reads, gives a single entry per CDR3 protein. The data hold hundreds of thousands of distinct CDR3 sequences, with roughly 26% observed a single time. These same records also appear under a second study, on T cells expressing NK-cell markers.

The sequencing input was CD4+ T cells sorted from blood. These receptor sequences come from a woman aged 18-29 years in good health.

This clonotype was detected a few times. As DNA, the CDR3 is TGTGCCAGCGGATCGGGGTGGCCCCAGCATTTT. Translating it yields CASGSGWPQHF. J is TRBJ1-5 and V is TRBV12-3 or TRBV12-4; D is unresolved. V lost 8 bases to trimming and J lost 9 bases, with 11 bases between them. The CDR3 is 11 residues long.

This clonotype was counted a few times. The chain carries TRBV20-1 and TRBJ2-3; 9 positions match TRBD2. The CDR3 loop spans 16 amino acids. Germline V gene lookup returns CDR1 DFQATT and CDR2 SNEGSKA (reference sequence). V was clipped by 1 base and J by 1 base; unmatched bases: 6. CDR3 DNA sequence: TGCAGTGCTAGAGGGGAGCGGGGGGCCCGCACAGATACGCAGTATTTT. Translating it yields CSARGERGARTDTQYF.

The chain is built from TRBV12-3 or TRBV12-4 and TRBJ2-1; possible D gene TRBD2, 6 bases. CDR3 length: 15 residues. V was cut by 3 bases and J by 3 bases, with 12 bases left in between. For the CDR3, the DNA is TGTGCCAGCAGTTTTCCTGGAGGGAGCTACAATGAGCAGTTCTTC. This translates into CASSFPGGSYNEQFF.

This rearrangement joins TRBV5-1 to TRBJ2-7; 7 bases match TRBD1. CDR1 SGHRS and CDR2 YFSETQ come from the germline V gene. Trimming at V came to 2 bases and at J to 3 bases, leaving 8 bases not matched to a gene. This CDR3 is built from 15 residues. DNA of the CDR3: TGCGCCAGCAGCTTATCCGGGACAGCTGGCTACGAGCAGTACTTC. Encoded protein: CASSLSGTAGYEQYF.

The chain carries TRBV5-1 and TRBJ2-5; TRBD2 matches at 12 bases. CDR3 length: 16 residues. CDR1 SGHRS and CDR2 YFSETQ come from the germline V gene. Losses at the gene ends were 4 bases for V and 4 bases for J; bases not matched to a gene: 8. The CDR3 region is CASSVASGGALETQYF. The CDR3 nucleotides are TGCGCCAGCAGCGTCGCTAGCGGGGGGGCCTTAGAGACCCAGTACTTC. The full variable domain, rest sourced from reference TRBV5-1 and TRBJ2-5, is KAGVTQTPRYLIKTRGQQVTLSCSPISGHRSVSWYQQTPGQGLQFLFEYFSETQRNKGNFPGRFSGRQFSNSRSEMNVSTLELGDSALYLCASSVASGGALETQYFGPGTRLLVL.